These 23 T cell receptor beta chains were all obtained from the same sample, sequenced in a study of cytomegalovirus exposure and HLA in healthy donors. Primers: 60 Vbeta forward and 13 Jbeta reverse. Profiling relied on immunoSEQ multiplex PCR, and the TCRdb table lists in-frame clones only, not all of them. The profile shows 100,000 to 150,000 clones, less than 80% of them singletons. Sequencing used PBMCs. The receptors stem from a young man in good health and CMV-seronegative.

The rearrangement joins TRBV7-2 to TRBJ1-2; TRBD1 might be the D (6 bases). V lost 2 bases and J lost 8, with 15 bases in between. Per germline, CDR1 SGHTA and CDR2 FQGNSA. The CDR3 is made up of 14 amino acids. The CDR3: CASSLNTGSGGYTF. The CDR3 nucleotides read TGTGCCAGCAGCTTAAACACAGGGAGTGGAGGCTACACCTTC.

For this clone: At one boundary the junction diverges from the germline segment, which might be a read error. This chain links TRBV5-1 with TRBJ2-3; D unresolved. Germline CDR1 SGHRS, CDR2 YFSETQ. This CDR3 contains 14 residues. The CDR3 region has the DNA TGCACCAGCAGCTTGGCCCCCTCCGGGGATACGCAGTATTTT. It yields the protein CTSSLAPSGDTQYF.

The chain joins TRBV19 to TRBJ2-7; weak D call: TRBD1 (5 bases). V lost 5 bases and J lost 1, with 15 bases in between. The CDR3 spans 15 residues. Germline CDR1 is LNHDA and CDR2 is SQIVND (reference sequence). The CDR3 sequence is CASSGSQGMSYEQYF. The CDR3 DNA reads as TGTGCCAGTAGTGGCAGCCAGGGAATGTCCTACGAGCAGTACTTC. Using reference TRBV19 and TRBJ2-7 for the parts outside the CDR3, the full variable domain is DGGITQSPKYLFRKEGQNVTLSCEQNLNHDAMYWYRQDPGQGLRLIYYSQIVNDFQKGDIAEGYSVSREKKESFPLTVTSAQKNPTAFYLCASSGSQGMSYEQYFGPGTRLTVT.

The CDR3 loop is CASSIVAGGGKNIQYF. CDR3 bases: TGTGCCAGTAGTATAGTGGCAGGGGGCGGCAAAAACATTCAGTACTTC. This chain links TRBV19 with TRBJ2-4; 8 positions match TRBD1. CDR1 and CDR2 from the germline V gene are LNHDA and SQIVND (reference sequence). The CDR3 length is 16 residues. V gave up 1 base and J gave up 3 bases; unmatched junction bases: 5.

J is TRBJ1-5 and V is TRBV27; the match to TRBD1 covers 8 bases. CDR1 and CDR2 (germline): MNHEY, SMNVEV (reference sequence). V dropped 6 bases and J dropped 1; count of bases not matched to a gene: 5. The CDR3 consists of 15 residues. The CDR3 is CASSEQGGSNQPQHF. The CDR3 DNA reads as TGTGCCAGCAGCGAACAGGGGGGCAGCAATCAGCCCCAGCATTTT.

This clone came up once. The rearrangement links TRBV10-3 to TRBJ1-4, with TRBD1 identical over 9 bases. Germline values: CDR1 ENHRY, CDR2 SYGVKD. V shed 2 bases and J 8 bases; nucleotides not matched to a gene: 3. There are 14 residues in the CDR3. Here the CDR3 DNA reads TGTGCCATCAGTGAGGACAGGGGGGCCGAAAAACTGTTTTTT. It yields the protein CAISEDRGAEKLFF.

The gene calls are TRBV5-6 and TRBJ1-2, with 9 positions matching TRBD1. V dropped 4 bases and J dropped 8; count of bases not matched to a gene: 6. CDR1 and CDR2 from the germline V gene are SGHDT and YYEEEE. The CDR3 has 13 residues. This CDR3 reads CASSLVQGAGYTF. In nucleotides, the CDR3 is TGTGCCAGCAGCCTTGTACAGGGGGCGGGCTACACCTTC. Drawing the rest from reference TRBV5-6 and TRBJ1-2, the complete variable domain is DAGVTQSPTHLIKTRGQQVTLRCSPKSGHDTVSWYQQALGQGPQFIFQYYEEEERQRGNFPDRFSGHQFPNYSSELNVNALLLGDSALYLCASSLVQGAGYTFGSGTRLTVV.

This clone was observed a few times. The rearrangement uses TRBV30 and TRBJ1-5; 7 bases fit TRBD1. The J segment lost 6 bases and the V segment lost 4 bases, leaving 9 bases of the junction unmatched. This CDR3 region has 14 residues. Germline loops: CDR1 GTSNPN, CDR2 SVGIG (reference sequence). The CDR3 nucleotides read TGTGCCTGGACCGCGACAGGGTGGGCTCAGCCCCAGCATTTT. Translating it yields CAWTATGWAQPQHF.

This clone was counted a few times. The chain combines TRBV7-9 with TRBJ2-5; TRBD1 agrees at 8 bases. CDR3 length equals 15 residues. In germline, CDR1 is SEHNR, CDR2 FQNEAQ (reference sequence). CDR3 protein: CATDSGRQGQETQYF. The CDR3 DNA is TGTGCTACGGACAGTGGGAGACAGGGGCAAGAGACCCAGTACTTC.

V and J are TRBV11-2 and TRBJ2-3, with D perhaps TRBD2 (5 bases). Germline values: CDR1 SGHAT, CDR2 FQNNGV. Between the trimmed V and J ends, which lost 5 bases and 4 bases, there was a span of 19 bases. This CDR3 has 16 amino acids. CDR3: CASSLRAGSVSDTQYF. The CDR3 DNA reads as TGTGCCAGCAGCCTCCGGGCGGGTTCCGTTTCAGATACGCAGTATTTT.

This chain joins TRBV28 and TRBJ2-7; D ambiguous. The CDR3 has 14 amino acids. Trimming shortened V by 2 bases and J by 0 bases, and 8 bases separated the two germline ends. Germline V gene sequence: CDR1 MDHEN, CDR2 SYDVKM. CDR3 bases: TGTGCCAGCAGTTTAGGGCAGCACTCCTACGAGCAGTACTTC. Its protein product is CASSLGQHSYEQYF.

This chain uses TRBV5-6 with TRBJ2-5, with D possibly matching TRBD2 (5 bases). The V end lost 2 bases, the J end lost 5 bases, and 10 bases lay between the germline ends. This CDR3 spans 13 amino acids. Germline loops: CDR1 SGHDT, CDR2 YYEEEE. The CDR3 DNA reads as TGTGCCAGCAGCTTTAACGGGATGGAGACCCAGTACTTC. Protein sequence: CASSFNGMETQYF.

The chain is built from TRBV5-1 and TRBJ2-1, with TRBD2 identical over 7 bases. The CDR3 length is 15 residues. CDR1 is SGHRS, CDR2 YFSETQ, per germline. V shed 7 bases, J shed 1 base, and the junction held 8 bases outside the gene matches. The CDR3 sequence is CASSGGSRSYNEQFF. CDR3 nucleotides: TGCGCCAGCTCGGGCGGGAGTCGGTCCTACAATGAGCAGTTCTTC.

This clone was recorded once. The rearrangement links TRBV28 to TRBJ1-4, with D perhaps matching TRBD1 (5 bases). This CDR3 is 15 amino acids long. Germline V gives CDR1 MDHEN, CDR2 SYDVKM. V was shortened by 5 bases and J by 2 bases, with 12 bases between the two germline ends. CDR3 in amino acids: CASSRRDGTNEKLFF. The CDR3 DNA follows: TGTGCCAGCAGTCGCAGGGATGGGACTAATGAAAAACTGTTTTTT.

On this clone itself: Other DNA sequences in this specimen translate into the identical CDR3. J is TRBJ1-1 and V is TRBV9; maybe TRBD1 (5 bases). Germline V gene sequence: CDR1 SGDLS, CDR2 YYNGEE. V lost 2 bases and J 3 bases, leaving 8 bases between the germline ends. The CDR3 length is 13 residues. The CDR3 loop is CASSVGGDTEAFF. Here the CDR3 DNA reads TGTGCCAGCAGCGTGGGGGGGGACACTGAAGCTTTCTTT.

This chain uses TRBV10-1 with TRBJ1-1, with 10 nucleotides matching TRBD1. V was clipped by 2 bases and J by 3 bases; unmatched bases: 3. The CDR3 is 15 amino acids. Germline values: CDR1 WNHNN, CDR2 SYGVQD (reference sequence). The CDR3 DNA sequence: TGCGCCAGCAGTGAGAGACAGGGGGCTTACACTGAAGCTTTCTTT. Protein sequence: CASSERQGAYTEAFF.

The chain joins TRBV19 to TRBJ2-1; a weak D match, TRBD1 (6 bases). The V end was cut by 9 bases, the J end by 8 bases, with 14 bases between. The CDR3 runs 12 residues. The germline V gene has CDR1 LNHDA and CDR2 SQIVND (reference sequence). In DNA form, the CDR3 reads TGTGCCAGCAGACACAGGGTCGATGAGCAGTTCTTC. Translating gives CASRHRVDEQFF. Full variable domain (missing parts from reference TRBV19 and TRBJ2-1): DGGITQSPKYLFRKEGQNVTLSCEQNLNHDAMYWYRQDPGQGLRLIYYSQIVNDFQKGDIAEGYSVSREKKESFPLTVTSAQKNPTAFYLCASRHRVDEQFFGPGTRLTVL.

The V and J genes are TRBV28 and TRBJ2-7; TRBD1 is a possible D gene (6 bases). The V end was cut by 6 bases, the J end by 6 bases, with 21 bases between. This CDR3 has 15 amino acids. The germline V gene has CDR1 MDHEN and CDR2 SYDVKM. In DNA form, the CDR3 reads TGTGCCAGCAGCCGACAGGATGCAGGGACCGCCGAGCAGTACTTC. Amino acids: CASSRQDAGTAEQYF.

The chain employs TRBV2 and TRBJ2-1, with D perhaps TRBD2 (5 bases). The length of the CDR3 is 16 residues. Germline loops: CDR1 SNHLY, CDR2 FYNNEI. V was pared by 7 bases and J by 0 bases, with 16 bases between. CDR3 bases: TGTGCCAGCACCGGGCAGGCGGGCAGCTCCTACAATGAGCAGTTCTTC. Protein sequence: CASTGQAGSSYNEQFF.

The V gene is TRBV10-1, the J gene TRBJ2-2; D gene uncertain. This CDR3 contains 13 residues. The germline V and J ends were trimmed by 5 bases and 6 bases, with 10 bases remaining between them. Germline V gene data show CDR1 as WNHNN and CDR2 as SYGVQD (reference sequence). This CDR3 is CASSSAVPGELFF. Written as DNA, the CDR3 is TGCGCCAGCAGTAGCGCGGTTCCCGGGGAGCTGTTTTTT.

The chain employs TRBV7-3 and TRBJ1-5; possibly TRBD1 for D (6 bases). V lost 5 bases and J 6 bases, leaving 17 bases between the germline ends. Germline CDR1 SGHTA, CDR2 FQGTGA. This CDR3 region has 15 residues. CDR3 in amino acids: CASSRQQGGSQPQHF. The CDR3 DNA follows: TGTGCCAGCAGCCGCCAACAGGGCGGGAGTCAGCCCCAGCATTTT.

This clone was counted a single time. J is TRBJ2-1 and V is TRBV5-4; D uncertain. Germline loops: CDR1 SGHNT, CDR2 YYREEE (reference sequence). The length of the CDR3 is 14 residues. V was clipped by 6 bases and J by 5 bases, with 15 bases between them. The CDR3 DNA is TGTGCCAGCACCCCCGATCCAGAAAACAATGAGCAGTTCTTC. Its protein product is CASTPDPENNEQFF.

This clone has a single count. The chain employs TRBV5-5 and TRBJ1-2; D not certain. The length of the CDR3 is 15 residues. CDR1 is SGHKS and CDR2 is YYEKEE in the germline V gene (reference sequence). Trimming cost V 1 base and J 0 bases, with 10 bases left between them. CDR3 DNA sequence: TGTGCCAGCAGCTTGAACTTCTTCTCTAACTATGGCTACACCTTC. Residues: CASSLNFFSNYGYTF.